This T cell receptor (beta chain) came from a study of T cell responses to AZD1222 COVID-19 vaccine. Looked up from germline, CDR1 is SGHNT and CDR2 is YYREEE (reference sequence). V was clipped by 4 bases and J by 2 bases, with 15 bases between them. The CDR3 totals 15 residues. As for this clone: Its antigen is currently unknown.

Study results and limitations: With dominance at 160-218 and 743-854, vaccine-associated CD4 TCRs spanned spike. A rise in Spike-specific TCR breadth and depth followed two AZD1222 doses. Among AZD1222 vaccinees, only 5 to 7 were seropositive at baseline.

The table came from immunoSEQ multiplex PCR; TCRdb's copy has only in-frame clones and leaves some out. The sample has around 150,000 clones, around nine tenths seen once. The clonotype originates from an adult who received the AZD1222 COVID-19 vaccine. The V gene is TRBV5-4, the J gene TRBJ1-1; D gene unclear. The sample consisted of peripheral blood, taken 28 days after the second AZD1222 dose. In DNA, the CDR3 is TGTGCCAGCAGCCGGTGGGAAGGATTTAACACTGAAGCTTTCTTT. The encoded protein is CASSRWEGFNTEAFF. The complete variable domain, with remaining parts taken from reference TRBV5-4 and TRBJ1-1, reads ETGVTQSPTHLIKTRGQQVTLRCSSQSGHNTVSWYQQALGQGPQFIFQYYREEENGRGNFPPRFSGLQFPNYSSELNVNALELDDSALYLCASSRWEGFNTEAFFGQGTRLTVV.